This paragraph covers one TCR beta chain sequence. What it recognizes is unknown. PCR amplification relied on 60 Vbeta primers (plus 13 Jbeta primers). The assay was immunoSEQ multiplex PCR, and TCRdb's table has in-frame clones only and misses some. The data show about 150,000 clones, nearly 90% seen once. These data belong to a study of cytomegalovirus exposure and HLA in healthy donors. General observations from the study: HLA restriction was apparent for most CMV-associated TCR beta chains in a later analysis. Donors belonging to an Asian-associated ancestry cluster reportedly showed fewer N-insertions in productive TCRs than the roughly 670-donor mean, according to what a later analysis found.

V was clipped by 5 bases and J by 4 bases; unmatched bases: 8. This CDR3 comprises 15 residues. Germline assignment: CDR1 MNHNS and CDR2 SASEGT. The sample was PBMCs. The chain uses TRBV6-1 and TRBJ1-5, with 7 bases that match TRBD1. This TCR came from a woman between 40 and 50 years old in good health and CMV-seronegative. The CDR3, as DNA: TGTGCCAGCAGTTTCGACAGGGACAAGAATCAGCCCCAGCATTTT. This sequence encodes CASSFDRDKNQPQHF.